Listed below are T cell receptor beta chains from one sample, sequenced in a study of T cell responses to AZD1222 COVID-19 vaccine. Produced via immunoSEQ multiplex PCR; TCRdb's table is partial and in-frame only. The profile shows under 150,000 clones, 85% to 90% of them singletons. Source: peripheral blood, taken on day 0 of MenACWY control vaccination. The receptors here all came from an adult in good health. Both conserved end residues are part of each CDR3.

>TRBJ2-4|TRBV7-8
CASSLESPGQGKRAKNIQYF
>TRBJ1-1|TRBV5-4
CASSQWGGAHQAFF
>TRBJ1-2|TRBV6-6
CASSTHLGGIYGYTF
>TRBJ2-7|TRBV11-3
CASSAGLAGTEQYF
>TRBJ1-1|TRBV5-6
CASSTGALAEAFF
>TRBJ2-4|TRBV6-2/TRBV6-3
CASSYRVLAGTGWGNIQYF
>TRBJ2-5|TRBV4-2
CASSQDLYQETQYF
>TRBJ1-5|TRBV13
CASSLGGGGRTVRPQHF
>TRBJ1-1|TRBV11-3
CASSRTGGNTEAFF
>TRBJ1-1|TRBV29-1
CSVEPLRARTEAFF
>TRBJ2-1|TRBV7-9
CASSPQAPRDRYNEQFF
>TRBJ1-2|TRBV5-5
CASSPGGSPKLYGYTF
>TRBJ2-5|TRBV5-4
CASSLEYQETQYF
>TRBJ2-7|TRBV5-1
CASSRGLDEQYF
>TRBJ1-5|TRBV2
CASSDRNQPQHF
>TRBJ1-2|TRBV11-2
CASSLTPGHGDYGYTF
>TRBJ1-1|TRBV2
CASSSFTEAFF
>TRBJ2-1|TRBV2
CASRTRDRNNNEQFF
>TRBJ2-7|TRBV25-1
CASSEGQESSYEQYF
>TRBJ2-1|TRBV7-2
CASSFQGGATEQFF
>TRBJ1-2|TRBV19
CASSIGGYYGYTF
>TRBJ2-5|TRBV2
CASSEGTQYF
>TRBJ1-4|TRBV30
CALTNGTRNEKLFF
>TRBJ1-1|TRBV7-8
CASSPISQNTEAFF
>TRBJ2-1|TRBV5-8
CASTLGPGLASYNEQFF
>TRBJ2-7|TRBV11-3
CASSLGPEVYEQYF
>TRBJ1-2|TRBV5-1
CASSFLGARGYTF
>TRBJ2-6|TRBV5-4
CASSLVISVSSGANVLTF
>TRBJ1-1|TRBV7-4
CASSLWNRNTEAFF
>TRBJ2-1|TRBV7-2
CASSNGLAAYNEQFF
>TRBJ2-7|TRBV27
CASSLSGFYEQYF
>TRBJ2-4|TRBV6-1
CASSKAVPTQNIQYF
>TRBJ2-1|TRBV20-1
CSASTATGFINEQFF
>TRBJ2-7|TRBV9
CASSPRGRTYEQYF
>TRBJ2-5|TRBV19
CASSPGTNQETQYF
>TRBJ2-7|TRBV11-3
CASSLDLRTGLKTYEQYF
>TRBJ2-7|TRBV21-1
CASSKSGTGAKGPTYEQYF
>TRBJ2-1|TRBV9
CASSVGADGSYNEQFF
>TRBJ2-2|TRBV7-3
CASSLRTGGDTGELFF
>TRBJ2-7|TRBV6-6
CASSSEGLYEQYF
>TRBJ1-1|TRBV27
CASSFRQNLLNTEAFF
>TRBJ1-4|TRBV7-9
CASSLGPFGEKLFF
>TRBJ2-1|TRBV18
CASSPMAGYNEQFF
>TRBJ1-2|TRBV7-9
CASSAAGGVDGYTF
>TRBJ1-1|TRBV30
CAWASTEAFF
>TRBJ1-1|TRBV30
CAWSPSSTAFF
>TRBJ2-1|TRBV10-3
CAISESTSGSNEQFF